One and the same sample provided the 27 T cell receptor beta chains below, sequenced in a study of cytomegalovirus exposure and HLA in healthy donors. Use of 60 Vbeta and 13 Jbeta primers characterized the PCR. Repertoires were generated with immunoSEQ multiplex PCR, while TCRdb's copy carries only in-frame clones and drops some. The sample gives 100,000 to 150,000 clones, about 85% of which show up once; under 2% is in the top ten. The sequenced material came from PBMCs. The receptors stem from a boy under 18 in good health and CMV-seronegative.

This clone was observed once. This chain joins TRBV5-8 and TRBJ2-1; 7 nucleotides align to TRBD1. The CDR3 sequence is 14 residues long. V dropped 0 bases and J dropped 10; count of bases not matched to a gene: 7. In germline, CDR1 is SGHTS, CDR2 YDEGEE. CDR3 sequence: CASSLGGRRGEQFF. CDR3 in DNA: TGTGCCAGCAGCTTGGGTGGTCGCAGGGGGGAGCAGTTCTTC. The full variable domain, rest sourced from reference TRBV5-8 and TRBJ2-1, is EAGVTQSPTHLIKTRGQQATLRCSPISGHTSVYWYQQALGLGLQFLLWYDEGEERNRGNFPPRFSGRQFPNYSSELNVNALELEDSALYLCASSLGGRRGEQFFGPGTRLTVL.

This chain links TRBV7-2 with TRBJ2-1, with 11 bases matching TRBD1. Germline V gene lookup returns CDR1 SGHTA and CDR2 FQGNSA. V trimming: 4 bases; J trimming: 5 bases; junction bases outside the gene matches: 4. The CDR3 consists of 15 residues. Written as DNA, the CDR3 is TGTGCCAGCAGCTCCGGGACAGGGGGGAACAATGAGCAGTTCTTC. It yields the protein CASSSGTGGNNEQFF.

The V and J genes are TRBV7-2 and TRBJ2-1, with D uncertain. The CDR3 spans 10 residues. Germline V gene data show CDR1 as SGHTA and CDR2 as FQGNSA. V lost 6 bases and J 11 bases, leaving 8 bases between the germline ends. CDR3 coding DNA: TGTGCCAGCAGAATTTCAAAGCAGTTCTTC. This encodes CASRISKQFF.

The genes are TRBV29-1 and TRBJ1-4, with TRBD1 matching over 8 bases. Trimming at V came to 1 base and at J to 8 bases, leaving 6 bases not matched to a gene. This CDR3 comprises 14 residues. Germline V CDR1 and CDR2: SQVTM, ANQGSEA. The CDR3 region has the DNA TGCAGCGTTGAAGCAGGGGGCAATGGCGAAAAACTGTTTTTT. Translating gives CSVEAGGNGEKLFF.

This chain connects TRBV6-6 to TRBJ2-3, with D hard to call. This CDR3 spans 12 amino acids. V was trimmed by 4 bases and J by 2 bases, leaving 4 bases between them. Germline loops: CDR1 MNHNY, CDR2 SVGAGI (reference sequence). In DNA, the CDR3 is TGTGCCAGCAGTTCTTACACAGATACGCAGTATTTT. It encodes CASSSYTDTQYF.

The chain couples TRBV4-1 to TRBJ2-5; tentatively, D is TRBD1 (5 bases). This CDR3 region has 17 residues. Germline V gene sequence: CDR1 MGHRA, CDR2 YSYEKL. V was clipped by 1 base and J by 5 bases, with 20 bases between them. The CDR3 here is CASSQVPAGPLAETQYF. DNA of the CDR3: TGCGCCAGCAGCCAAGTCCCGGCAGGGCCCTTGGCGGAGACCCAGTACTTC.

The chain uses TRBV7-3 and TRBJ2-1; D is uncertain. This CDR3 spans 12 amino acids. Trimming took off 0 bases at V and 9 bases at J, with 6 bases between the two ends. Germline lookup yields CDR1 SGHTA and CDR2 FQGTGA. CDR3 residues: CASSLTRGEQFF. The CDR3 DNA follows: TGTGCCAGCAGCTTAACCCGCGGTGAGCAGTTCTTC.

The chain couples TRBV2 to TRBJ2-7, with unresolved D. The germline V gene has CDR1 SNHLY and CDR2 FYNNEI. V lost 7 bases and J 3 bases, leaving 16 bases between the germline ends. The CDR3 runs to 14 residues. The CDR3 nucleotides read TGTGCCAGCATCCAGCGTCCCCTAGACTACGAGCAGTACTTC. Amino acids: CASIQRPLDYEQYF.

The genes are TRBV30 and TRBJ1-4; 7 bases agree with TRBD1. The CDR3 is 14 amino acids. V was pared by 2 bases and J by 7 bases, with 7 bases of the junction left unmatched. The germline gives CDR1 GTSNPN, CDR2 SVGIG (reference sequence). The CDR3 loop reads CAWSNDRVGEKLFF. CDR3 bases: TGTGCCTGGAGTAATGACAGGGTGGGTGAAAAACTGTTTTTT.

This clone was found once. This sequence joins TRBV5-1 and TRBJ2-5; possibly TRBD2 for D (6 bases). Per the germline V gene, CDR1 is SGHRS and CDR2 is YFSETQ. V gave up 1 base and J gave up 5 bases, with 9 bases separating them. The CDR3 runs 13 residues. CDR3 nucleotide sequence: TGCGCCAGCAGCTTGCCTAGCGCGGAGACCCAGTACTTC. It codes for CASSLPSAETQYF.

This sequence joins TRBV18 and TRBJ1-1; 7 bases agree with TRBD1. The CDR3 runs to 16 residues. Germline V lookup: CDR1 KGHSH, CDR2 LQKENI. V gave up 6 bases and J gave up 2 bases; unmatched junction bases: 12. In DNA form, the CDR3 reads TGTGCCAGCTCGCAAAAGGAGGGACAGATTAACACTGAAGCTTTCTTT. Its translation is CASSQKEGQINTEAFF.

Worth noting for this clone: The same CDR3 also results from other DNA sequences found in this sample. The V and J genes are TRBV5-1 and TRBJ2-6, with D perhaps matching TRBD2 (5 bases). Germline-derived CDR1 and CDR2 are SGHRS and YFSETQ. The CDR3 is 16 amino acids. V was shortened by 0 bases and J by 4 bases, with 11 bases between the two germline ends. The CDR3 sequence: CASSLAGGSGANVLTF. The CDR3 region has the DNA TGCGCCAGCAGCTTGGCCGGAGGTTCCGGGGCCAACGTCCTGACTTTC.

The chain uses TRBV6-1 and TRBJ2-5; 7 bases map to TRBD1. Germline trimming cut 4 bases from V and 3 bases from J; bases unmatched to any gene: 11. Germline CDR1 and CDR2: MNHNS and SASEGT. CDR3 length: 16 residues. CDR3 nucleotides: TGTGCCAGCAGTGTCAGACAGGGAATTAATGAAGAGACCCAGTACTTC. Its protein is CASSVRQGINEETQYF.

The genes are TRBV4-1 and TRBJ2-2; 10 positions agree with TRBD2. The CDR3 spans 17 residues. Germline V lookup: CDR1 MGHRA, CDR2 YSYEKL. With 0 bases clipped from V and 8 bases from J, the junction kept 9 bases outside the gene matches. This chain's CDR3 is CASSQEPSGGALGELFF. The CDR3 coding sequence is TGCGCCAGCAGCCAAGAGCCCAGCGGGGGGGCCTTGGGGGAGCTGTTTTTT.

The genes are TRBV27 and TRBJ2-1; 7 nucleotides agree with TRBD1. CDR3 length equals 17 residues. Trimming took 3 bases from V and 3 from J; bases not matched to a gene: 11. Germline V lookup: CDR1 MNHEY, CDR2 SMNVEV (reference sequence). The CDR3 reads CASSFSRQGTVYNEQFF. CDR3 coding DNA: TGTGCCAGCAGTTTTTCGCGACAGGGTACCGTCTACAATGAGCAGTTCTTC.

The chain couples TRBV5-1 to TRBJ2-3, with 8 positions matching TRBD2. V was clipped by 2 bases and J by 5 bases; unmatched bases: 4. This CDR3 is 14 amino acids long. Germline V CDR1 and CDR2: SGHRS, YFSETQ. The CDR3 is CASSFREGGDTQYF. The CDR3 bases are TGCGCCAGCAGCTTCCGGGAGGGGGGAGATACGCAGTATTTT.

This rearrangement joins TRBV7-6 to TRBJ2-3; D gene uncertain. The CDR3 consists of 13 residues. Trimming removed 4 bases at V and 2 bases at J, with 7 bases between. Germline V gene data show CDR1 as SGHVS and CDR2 as FNYEAQ. This CDR3 reads CASSSELTDTQYF. CDR3 DNA: TGTGCCAGCAGCTCCGAACTCACAGATACGCAGTATTTT.

This chain links TRBV4-3 with TRBJ1-1, with D unresolved. This CDR3 is 14 amino acids long. Germline assignment: CDR1 LGHNA and CDR2 YSLEER. V lost 5 bases and J lost 3, with 13 bases in between. CDR3 nucleotide sequence: TGCGCCAGCAGCGAGGGCGCCCCGGACACTGAAGCTTTCTTT. Amino acid sequence: CASSEGAPDTEAFF.

The CDR3 DNA reads as TGTGCCAGCAGCCAGGACGGCGGGGGGGTCCCCTACGAGCAGTACTTC. Its protein is CASSQDGGGVPYEQYF. This sequence joins TRBV7-2 and TRBJ2-7; 9 nucleotides align to TRBD2. This CDR3 has 16 residues. Germline-derived CDR1 and CDR2 are SGHTA and FQGNSA. J was trimmed by 2 bases and V by 5 bases; bases with no gene match: 10.

This chain uses TRBV11-2 with TRBJ2-6; perhaps TRBD2 as D (5 bases). V was trimmed by 5 bases and J by 2 bases, leaving 13 bases between them. The CDR3 totals 16 residues. CDR1 SGHAT and CDR2 FQNNGV come from the germline V gene. Written as DNA, the CDR3 is TGTGCCAGCAGCCAAGGACTGAAGGCTGGGGCCAACGTCCTGACTTTC. Protein sequence: CASSQGLKAGANVLTF.

The gene calls are TRBV5-6 and TRBJ2-5; D is possibly TRBD1 (6 bases). V was trimmed by 6 bases and J by 4 bases, leaving 22 bases between them. This CDR3 is built from 16 residues. Germline CDR1 SGHDT, CDR2 YYEEEE. The CDR3 region is CASTSKGGGEGETQYF. The DNA for the CDR3 is TGTGCCAGCACCTCGAAAGGGGGTGGGGAAGGAGAGACCCAGTACTTC.

This clone was seen only once. The V call is TRBV6-5, the J call TRBJ1-2; D is unclear. V shed 0 bases and J shed 6 bases, with 14 bases lying between them. The CDR3 has 15 residues. Germline V gives CDR1 MNHEY, CDR2 SVGAGI. CDR3 loop: CASSYSYASTDGYTF. The DNA of the CDR3 is TGTGCCAGCAGTTACTCGTATGCGAGTACCGATGGCTACACCTTC.

V gene TRBV29-1 combines with J gene TRBJ2-1; D ambiguous. V was clipped by 3 bases and J by 4 bases, with 10 bases between them. This CDR3 region has 13 residues. CDR1 is SQVTM, CDR2 ANQGSEA, per germline. CDR3 sequence (DNA): TGCAGCGTTGACAAGCTCCTATACAATGAGCAGTTCTTC. Its translation is CSVDKLLYNEQFF.

The V and J genes are TRBV10-3 and TRBJ2-5; D is perhaps TRBD1 (6 bases). This CDR3 region has 15 residues. Between the trimmed V and J ends, which lost 6 bases and 5 bases, there was a span of 19 bases. CDR1 is ENHRY, CDR2 SYGVKD, per germline. CDR3 sequence: CAIRSRPGEGETQYF. The CDR3 bases are TGTGCCATCAGGAGTCGTCCAGGGGAAGGCGAGACCCAGTACTTC.

This clone was found once. The chain has TRBV4-2 and TRBJ2-1; the D is unclear. The CDR3 extends over 17 amino acids. Germline values: CDR1 LGHNA, CDR2 YNFKEQ. The V and J ends lost 0 bases and 0 bases respectively, with 12 bases between them. The CDR3 spells CASSQEGGLSSYNEQFF. CDR3 in DNA: TGTGCCAGCAGCCAAGAAGGTGGGCTTAGCTCCTACAATGAGCAGTTCTTC.

The DNA of the CDR3 is TGTGCCTGGACCCAGCGGGCAGAACGTGAAGCTTTCTTT. Encoded protein: CAWTQRAEREAFF. The chain has TRBV30 and TRBJ1-1; no firm D call. Trimming took 4 bases from V and 7 from J, leaving 16 bases between them. The CDR3 totals 13 residues. From germline, CDR1 is GTSNPN and CDR2 SVGIG (reference sequence). Filled out from reference TRBV30 and TRBJ1-1, the complete variable domain reads SQTIHQWPATLVQPVGSPLSLECTVEGTSNPNLYWYRQAAGRGLQLLFYSVGIGQISSEVPQNLSASRPQDRQFILSSKKLLLSDSGFYLCAWTQRAEREAFFGQGTRLTVV.

The chain carries TRBV10-3 and TRBJ2-1; possible D gene TRBD2, 6 bases. V was clipped by 6 bases and J by 0 bases, with 15 bases between them. Germline V lookup: CDR1 ENHRY, CDR2 SYGVKD. The CDR3 is 16 amino acids. In DNA form, the CDR3 reads TGTGCCATCAGAGCCGGTGGGACTGACTCCTACAATGAGCAGTTCTTC. It is translated as CAIRAGGTDSYNEQFF.